The clone carrying this T cell receptor (beta chain) was counted a few times. The PCR used 60 Vbeta and 13 Jbeta primers. Method: immunoSEQ multiplex PCR; TCRdb's copy keeps in-frame clones and lacks some. This sample has about 140,000 clones, with around 80% found just once. This sample was taken from a study of cytomegalovirus exposure and HLA in healthy donors. V was pared by 4 bases and J by 0 bases, with 10 bases between. The CDR3 runs to 15 residues. The germline CDR1 and CDR2 sequences are SGHRS and YFSETQ. The gene calls are TRBV5-1 and TRBJ2-2; tentative D call: TRBD1 (5 bases). This receptor was obtained from a female donor in good health and CMV-seronegative. Sequencing was done on a sample of PBMCs. This chain's CDR3 is CASSLRQSNTGELFF. The DNA for the CDR3 is TGCGCCAGCAGCCTCCGACAGTCGAACACCGGGGAGCTGTTTTTT.